Listed below are T cell receptor beta chains from one sample, sequenced in a study of T cell changes during pregnancy in multiple sclerosis. Assay: immunoSEQ multiplex PCR; the TCRdb copy retains only in-frame clones and omits some. The sample includes roughly 50,000 clones, approximately 94% of them seen just once. Sequencing was performed on CD8+ T cells from peripheral blood mononuclear cells, taken in the third trimester of pregnancy. These receptors all come from a female donor with multiple sclerosis, enrolled in a pregnancy study. CDR3s include the opening cysteine and the closing phenylalanine or tryptophan. The order of the fields is clone size, D gene, J gene, V gene, CDR3 protein, CDR3 DNA. A D gene is named only where the DNA matches it firmly. Size tells how often a clone was seen (once, few, many) or the class of an expanded clone, and some rows leave it out.

abundance: NA; d_gene: NA; j_gene: TRBJ1-2; v_gene: TRBV6-4; CDR3aa: CASIQRQGENYGYTF; CDR3nt: TGTGCCAGCATCCAGAGGCAGGGCGAGAACTATGGCTACACCTTC
abundance: once; d_gene: TRBD1; j_gene: TRBJ2-5; v_gene: TRBV6-5; CDR3aa: CASSYLPGGFQETQYF; CDR3nt: TGTGCCAGCAGTTACTTACCAGGGGGTTTCCAAGAGACCCAGTACTTC
abundance: NA; d_gene: TRBD1; j_gene: TRBJ2-1; v_gene: TRBV7-9; CDR3aa: CASSPGQGFWNEQFF; CDR3nt: TGTGCCAGCAGCCCGGGACAGGGATTTTGGAATGAGCAGTTCTTC
abundance: NA; d_gene: NA; j_gene: TRBJ2-2; v_gene: TRBV27; CDR3aa: CASSFSSENTGELFF; CDR3nt: TGTGCCAGCAGTTTTTCTAGCGAGAACACCGGGGAGCTGTTTTTT
abundance: NA; d_gene: NA; j_gene: TRBJ2-7; v_gene: TRBV19; CDR3aa: CASSARVGEQYF; CDR3nt: TGTGCCAGTAGTGCCAGGGTGGGCGAGCAGTACTTC
abundance: NA; d_gene: TRBD1; j_gene: TRBJ2-1; v_gene: TRBV9; CDR3aa: CASSVETGANEQFF; CDR3nt: TGTGCCAGCAGCGTAGAGACAGGGGCAAATGAGCAGTTCTTC
abundance: NA; d_gene: NA; j_gene: TRBJ2-7; v_gene: TRBV28; CDR3aa: CASSPFREVYEQYF; CDR3nt: TGTGCCAGCAGTCCTTTCAGGGAGGTCTACGAGCAGTACTTC
abundance: NA; d_gene: TRBD1; j_gene: TRBJ1-2; v_gene: TRBV9; CDR3aa: CASSAGQGPYGYTF; CDR3nt: TGTGCCAGCAGTGCCGGACAGGGACCTTATGGCTACACCTTC
abundance: NA; d_gene: NA; j_gene: TRBJ2-1; v_gene: TRBV5-1; CDR3aa: CASSLPGLSSYNEQFF; CDR3nt: TGCGCCAGCAGCTTGCCAGGGTTAAGCTCCTACAATGAGCAGTTCTTC
abundance: NA; d_gene: NA; j_gene: TRBJ2-7; v_gene: TRBV9; CDR3aa: CASSVGFGYEQYF; CDR3nt: TGTGCCAGCAGCGTAGGGTTCGGCTACGAGCAGTACTTC
abundance: NA; d_gene: TRBD2; j_gene: TRBJ2-7; v_gene: TRBV23-1; CDR3aa: CASSRPGLAGASYEQYF; CDR3nt: TGCGCCAGCAGTCGCCCCGGACTAGCGGGTGCCTCCTACGAGCAGTACTTC
abundance: NA; d_gene: NA; j_gene: TRBJ1-4; v_gene: TRBV30; CDR3aa: CAWSEGHKLFF; CDR3nt: TGTGCCTGGAGTGAGGGGCACAAACTGTTTTTT
abundance: NA; d_gene: TRBD1; j_gene: TRBJ2-7; v_gene: TRBV6-1; CDR3aa: CASSVVRTGIFREQYF; CDR3nt: TGTGCCAGCAGTGTAGTCAGGACAGGGATTTTCCGGGAGCAGTACTTC
abundance: NA; d_gene: TRBD2; j_gene: TRBJ2-7; v_gene: TRBV4-3; CDR3aa: CASSQDPGLAGAEQYF; CDR3nt: TGCGCCAGCAGCCAAGATCCCGGACTAGCGGGAGCCGAGCAGTACTTC
abundance: NA; d_gene: NA; j_gene: TRBJ2-1; v_gene: TRBV6-6; CDR3aa: CASSLGQYNEQFF; CDR3nt: TGTGCCAGCAGTTTGGGACAATACAATGAGCAGTTCTTC
abundance: NA; d_gene: NA; j_gene: TRBJ1-1; v_gene: TRBV19; CDR3aa: CASSRGGTGLNTEAFF; CDR3nt: TGTGCCAGTAGTCGCGGAGGAACGGGGTTAAACACTGAAGCTTTCTTT
abundance: NA; d_gene: NA; j_gene: TRBJ1-1; v_gene: TRBV27; CDR3aa: CASSFGGPTEAFF; CDR3nt: TGTGCCAGCAGTTTCGGGGGACCCACTGAAGCTTTCTTT
abundance: NA; d_gene: TRBD2; j_gene: TRBJ2-1; v_gene: TRBV29-1; CDR3aa: CSVEGLAGGPSSYNEQFF; CDR3nt: TGCAGCGTTGAGGGACTAGCGGGAGGGCCGAGTTCATACAATGAGCAGTTCTTC
abundance: NA; d_gene: NA; j_gene: TRBJ1-4; v_gene: TRBV4-1; CDR3aa: CASSRGRIFWREKLFF; CDR3nt: TGCGCCAGCAGCCGAGGGAGGATTTTCTGGCGTGAAAAACTGTTTTTT
abundance: NA; d_gene: TRBD1; j_gene: TRBJ2-1; v_gene: TRBV2; CDR3aa: CASSLGTGFNEQFF; CDR3nt: TGTGCCAGCAGTCTCGGGACAGGTTTCAATGAGCAGTTCTTC
abundance: NA; d_gene: TRBD1; j_gene: TRBJ1-1; v_gene: TRBV27; CDR3aa: CASSHRGPNEAFF; CDR3nt: TGTGCCAGCAGTCACAGGGGGCCGAATGAAGCTTTCTTT
abundance: NA; d_gene: TRBD2; j_gene: TRBJ2-7; v_gene: TRBV4-1; CDR3aa: CASSQRVAGTSSYEQYF; CDR3nt: TGCGCCAGCAGCCAACGGGTAGCGGGTACGAGCTCCTACGAGCAGTACTTC
abundance: few; d_gene: NA; j_gene: TRBJ2-7; v_gene: TRBV7-9; CDR3aa: CASSLAFYRDEQYF; CDR3nt: TGTGCCAGCAGCTTAGCCTTCTACAGGGACGAGCAGTACTTC
abundance: once; d_gene: TRBD2; j_gene: TRBJ2-5; v_gene: TRBV28; CDR3aa: CASSLLIAGQETQYF; CDR3nt: TGTGCCAGCAGTCTACTGATAGCGGGACAAGAGACCCAGTACTTC
abundance: NA; d_gene: NA; j_gene: TRBJ2-1; v_gene: TRBV6-5; CDR3aa: CASSYSTGNPYNEQFF; CDR3nt: TGTGCCAGCAGTTACTCGACCGGGAACCCCTACAATGAGCAGTTCTTC
abundance: NA; d_gene: TRBD1; j_gene: TRBJ2-2; v_gene: TRBV7-7; CDR3aa: CASSLGTGHGELFF; CDR3nt: TGTGCTAGCAGCTTAGGGACAGGGCACGGGGAGCTGTTTTTT
abundance: NA; d_gene: TRBD2; j_gene: TRBJ2-7; v_gene: TRBV7-7; CDR3aa: CASSPGGGDYEQYF; CDR3nt: TGTGCTAGCAGCCCCGGCGGGGGGGACTACGAGCAGTACTTC
abundance: NA; d_gene: NA; j_gene: TRBJ2-2; v_gene: TRBV7-9; CDR3aa: CASSLGRETGELFF; CDR3nt: TGTGCCAGCAGCTTGGGCAGGGAAACCGGGGAGCTGTTTTTT
abundance: NA; d_gene: TRBD2; j_gene: TRBJ2-1; v_gene: TRBV7-3; CDR3aa: CASSPTLAGAFLNEQFF; CDR3nt: TGTGCCAGCAGCCCTACCTTAGCGGGAGCTTTTTTGAATGAGCAGTTCTTC
abundance: NA; d_gene: NA; j_gene: TRBJ2-5; v_gene: TRBV28; CDR3aa: CASSLSVEETQYF; CDR3nt: TGTGCCAGCAGTTTATCAGTGGAAGAGACCCAGTACTTC
abundance: once; d_gene: TRBD2; j_gene: TRBJ2-2; v_gene: TRBV10-1; CDR3aa: CASSDGTSGNTGELFF; CDR3nt: TGCGCCAGCAGTGACGGGACTAGCGGGAACACCGGGGAGCTGTTTTTT
abundance: once; d_gene: TRBD1; j_gene: TRBJ2-1; v_gene: TRBV7-2; CDR3aa: CASTESGGSYNEQFF; CDR3nt: TGTGCCAGCACCGAGTCAGGGGGTAGCTACAATGAGCAGTTCTTC
abundance: NA; d_gene: NA; j_gene: TRBJ2-7; v_gene: TRBV27; CDR3aa: CASSPSPGYPSSYEQYF; CDR3nt: TGTGCCAGCAGCCCCTCTCCAGGGTACCCTAGCTCCTACGAGCAGTACTTC
abundance: NA; d_gene: NA; j_gene: TRBJ1-4; v_gene: TRBV12-5; CDR3aa: CASGLAYGSGVEKLFF; CDR3nt: TGTGCTAGTGGTTTGGCCTACGGCTCCGGGGTAGAAAAACTGTTTTTT
abundance: NA; d_gene: TRBD2; j_gene: TRBJ2-5; v_gene: TRBV6-6; CDR3aa: CASAGVAGGWPETQYF; CDR3nt: TGTGCCAGTGCCGGAGTAGCGGGAGGGTGGCCGGAGACCCAGTACTTC
abundance: NA; d_gene: TRBD2; j_gene: TRBJ2-1; v_gene: TRBV4-2; CDR3aa: CASSQEVTGTSVYNEQFF; CDR3nt: TGTGCCAGCAGCCAAGAGGTAACCGGGACTAGCGTCTACAATGAGCAGTTCTTC
abundance: NA; d_gene: TRBD2; j_gene: TRBJ2-7; v_gene: TRBV5-4; CDR3aa: CASSLRGLADEQYF; CDR3nt: TGTGCCAGCAGCTTGAGGGGACTAGCTGACGAGCAGTACTTC
abundance: once; d_gene: NA; j_gene: TRBJ2-7; v_gene: TRBV10-3; CDR3aa: CATAPTLSHEQYF; CDR3nt: TGTGCCACCGCCCCTACCCTCTCCCACGAGCAGTACTTC
abundance: NA; d_gene: TRBD2; j_gene: TRBJ2-3; v_gene: TRBV6-1; CDR3aa: CASSDGAGGPYTQYF; CDR3nt: TGTGCCAGCAGTGATGGGGCGGGAGGGCCATATACGCAGTATTTT
abundance: once; d_gene: NA; j_gene: TRBJ2-1; v_gene: TRBV4-1; CDR3aa: CASSQDSIGGSNEQFF; CDR3nt: TGCGCCAGCAGCCAAGATAGTATAGGAGGCTCCAATGAGCAGTTCTTC
abundance: NA; d_gene: TRBD1; j_gene: TRBJ1-2; v_gene: TRBV9; CDR3aa: CASSEVGQGASWGYTF; CDR3nt: TGTGCCAGCAGCGAGGTCGGACAGGGGGCATCTTGGGGCTACACCTTC
abundance: few; d_gene: TRBD1; j_gene: TRBJ1-5; v_gene: TRBV4-1; CDR3aa: CASSPGTDSNQPQHF; CDR3nt: TGCGCCAGCAGCCCCGGGACAGATAGCAATCAGCCCCAGCATTTT
abundance: NA; d_gene: TRBD2; j_gene: TRBJ2-3; v_gene: TRBV9; CDR3aa: CASSVDGTSTPTDTQYF; CDR3nt: TGTGCCAGCAGCGTAGATGGGACTAGCACTCCCACAGATACGCAGTATTTT
abundance: NA; d_gene: TRBD2; j_gene: TRBJ2-2; v_gene: TRBV13; CDR3aa: CASSLGLAGGGELFF; CDR3nt: TGTGCCAGCAGCTTAGGACTAGCGGGCGGCGGGGAGCTGTTTTTT
abundance: once; d_gene: TRBD2; j_gene: TRBJ2-3; v_gene: TRBV15; CDR3aa: CATSRDMAGVLDTQYF; CDR3nt: TGTGCCACCAGCAGAGATATGGCGGGAGTATTAGATACGCAGTATTTT
abundance: few; d_gene: NA; j_gene: TRBJ1-1; v_gene: TRBV30; CDR3aa: CAWSVQGASPAFF; CDR3nt: TGTGCCTGGAGTGTACAAGGGGCCTCCCCAGCTTTCTTT